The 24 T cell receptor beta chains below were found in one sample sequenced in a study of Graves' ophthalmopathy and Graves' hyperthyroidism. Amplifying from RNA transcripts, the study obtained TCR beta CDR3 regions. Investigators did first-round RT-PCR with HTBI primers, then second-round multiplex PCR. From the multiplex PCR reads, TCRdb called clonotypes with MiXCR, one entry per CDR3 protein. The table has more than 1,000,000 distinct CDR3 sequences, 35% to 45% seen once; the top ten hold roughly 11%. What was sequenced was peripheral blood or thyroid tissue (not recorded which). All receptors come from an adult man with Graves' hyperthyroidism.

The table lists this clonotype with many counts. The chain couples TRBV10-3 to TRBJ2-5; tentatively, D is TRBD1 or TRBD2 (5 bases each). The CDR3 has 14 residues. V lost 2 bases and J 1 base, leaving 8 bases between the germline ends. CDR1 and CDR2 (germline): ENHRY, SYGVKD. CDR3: CAISEEGTQETQYF. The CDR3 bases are TGTGCCATCAGTGAGGAGGGGACCCAAGAGACCCAGTACTTC.

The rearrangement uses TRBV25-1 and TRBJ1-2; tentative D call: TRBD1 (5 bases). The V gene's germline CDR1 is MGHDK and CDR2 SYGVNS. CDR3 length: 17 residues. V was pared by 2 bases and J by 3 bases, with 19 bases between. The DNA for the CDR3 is TGTGCCAGCAGTGAAAGAGGGATCGGCCAAGGGGACTATGGCTACACCTTC. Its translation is CASSERGIGQGDYGYTF.

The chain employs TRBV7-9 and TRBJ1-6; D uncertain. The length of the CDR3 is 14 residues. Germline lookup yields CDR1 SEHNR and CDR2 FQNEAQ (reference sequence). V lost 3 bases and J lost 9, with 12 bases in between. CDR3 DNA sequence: TGTGCCAGCAGCTTGGATCTGGGAGGTTCACCCCTCCACTTT. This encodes CASSLDLGGSPLHF. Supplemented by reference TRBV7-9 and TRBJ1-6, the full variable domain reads DTGVSQNPRHKITKRGQNVTFRCDPISEHNRLYWYRQTLGQGPEFLTYFQNEAQLEKSRLLSDRFSAERPKGSFSTLEIQRTEQGDSAMYLCASSLDLGGSPLHFGNGTRLTVT.

CDR3 DNA: TGCAGCGTTGCGGAGGGACCAAACTATGGCTACACCTTC. As protein: CSVAEGPNYGYTF. This sequence joins TRBV29-1 and TRBJ1-2; a possible D gene is TRBD1 (5 bases). The ends were cut back, 4 bases at V and 2 bases at J, with 11 bases in the middle. The CDR3 spans 13 residues. Germline lookup yields CDR1 SQVTM and CDR2 ANQGSEA.

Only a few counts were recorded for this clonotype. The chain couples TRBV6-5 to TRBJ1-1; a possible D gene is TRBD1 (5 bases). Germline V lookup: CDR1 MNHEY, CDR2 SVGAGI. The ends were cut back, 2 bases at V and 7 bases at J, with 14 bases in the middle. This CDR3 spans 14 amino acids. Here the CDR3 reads CASSYVQGGYEAFF. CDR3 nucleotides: TGTGCCAGCAGTTACGTGCAGGGTGGTTATGAAGCTTTCTTT.

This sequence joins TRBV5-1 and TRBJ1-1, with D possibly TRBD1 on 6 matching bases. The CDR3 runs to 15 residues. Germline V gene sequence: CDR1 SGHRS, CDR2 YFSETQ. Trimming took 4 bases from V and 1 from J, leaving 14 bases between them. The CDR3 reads CASSVVQGPNTEAFF. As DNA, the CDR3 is TGCGCCAGCAGCGTTGTTCAGGGGCCGAACACTGAAGCTTTCTTT.

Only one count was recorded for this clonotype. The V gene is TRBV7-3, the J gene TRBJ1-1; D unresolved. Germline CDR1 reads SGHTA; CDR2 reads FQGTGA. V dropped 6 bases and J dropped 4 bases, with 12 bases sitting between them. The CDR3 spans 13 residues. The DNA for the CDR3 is TGTGCCAGCAGTTCAGTCGGTACCACTGAAGCTTTCTTT. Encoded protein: CASSSVGTTEAFF.

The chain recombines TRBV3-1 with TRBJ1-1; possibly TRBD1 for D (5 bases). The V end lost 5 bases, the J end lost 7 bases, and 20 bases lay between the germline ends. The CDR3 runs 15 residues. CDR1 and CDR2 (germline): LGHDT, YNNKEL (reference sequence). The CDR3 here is CASSAGGIGRLEAFF. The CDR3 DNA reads TGTGCCAGCAGCGCCGGGGGGATAGGACGGCTTGAAGCTTTCTTT. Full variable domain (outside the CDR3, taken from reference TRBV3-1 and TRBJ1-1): DTAVSQTPKYLVTQMGNDKSIKCEQNLGHDTMYWYKQDSKKFLKIMFSYNNKELIINETVPNRFSPKSPDKAHLNLHINSLELGDSAVYFCASSAGGIGRLEAFFGQGTRLTVV.

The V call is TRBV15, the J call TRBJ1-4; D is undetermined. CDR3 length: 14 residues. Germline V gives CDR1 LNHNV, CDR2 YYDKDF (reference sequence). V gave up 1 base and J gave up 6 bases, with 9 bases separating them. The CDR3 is CATSRGVQYEKLFF. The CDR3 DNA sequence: TGTGCCACCAGCAGAGGGGTGCAGTATGAAAAACTGTTTTTT.

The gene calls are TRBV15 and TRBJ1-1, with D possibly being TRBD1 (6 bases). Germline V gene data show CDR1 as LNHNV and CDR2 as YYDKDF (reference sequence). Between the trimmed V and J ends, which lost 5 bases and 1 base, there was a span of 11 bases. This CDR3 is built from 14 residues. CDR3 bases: TGTGCCACCAGCCGAAACAGGGAGAACACTGAAGCTTTCTTT. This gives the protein CATSRNRENTEAFF.

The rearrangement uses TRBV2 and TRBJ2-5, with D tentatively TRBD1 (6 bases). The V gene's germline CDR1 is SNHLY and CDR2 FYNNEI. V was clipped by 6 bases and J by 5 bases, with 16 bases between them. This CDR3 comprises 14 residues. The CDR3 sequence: CASRNPGQMETQYF. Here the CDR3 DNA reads TGTGCCAGCAGGAATCCGGGACAAATGGAGACCCAGTACTTC.

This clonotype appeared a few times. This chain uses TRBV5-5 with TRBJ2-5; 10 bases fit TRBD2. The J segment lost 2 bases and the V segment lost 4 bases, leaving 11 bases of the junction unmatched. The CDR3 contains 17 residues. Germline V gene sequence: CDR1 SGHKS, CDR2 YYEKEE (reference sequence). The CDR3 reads CASSPGGLAGAQETQYF. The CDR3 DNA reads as TGTGCCAGCAGCCCGGGTGGGCTAGCGGGAGCACAAGAGACCCAGTACTTC.

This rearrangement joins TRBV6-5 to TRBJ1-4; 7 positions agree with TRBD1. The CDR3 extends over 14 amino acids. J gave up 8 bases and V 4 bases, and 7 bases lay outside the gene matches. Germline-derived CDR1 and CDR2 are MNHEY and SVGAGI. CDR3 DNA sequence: TGTGCCAGCAGTTCCTCCTACAGGGGAGAAAAACTGTTTTTT. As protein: CASSSSYRGEKLFF.

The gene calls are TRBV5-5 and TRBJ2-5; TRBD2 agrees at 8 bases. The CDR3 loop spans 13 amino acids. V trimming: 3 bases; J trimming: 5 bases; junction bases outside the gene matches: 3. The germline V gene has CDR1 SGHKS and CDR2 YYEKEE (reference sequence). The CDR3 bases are TGTGCCAGCAGCTCAGCGGGAGTGGAGACCCAGTACTTC. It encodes CASSSAGVETQYF. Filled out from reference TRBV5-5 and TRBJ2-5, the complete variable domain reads DAGVTQSPTHLIKTRGQQVTLRCSPISGHKSVSWYQQVLGQGPQFIFQYYEKEERGRGNFPDRFSARQFPNYSSELNVNALLLGDSALYLCASSSAGVETQYFGPGTRLLVL.

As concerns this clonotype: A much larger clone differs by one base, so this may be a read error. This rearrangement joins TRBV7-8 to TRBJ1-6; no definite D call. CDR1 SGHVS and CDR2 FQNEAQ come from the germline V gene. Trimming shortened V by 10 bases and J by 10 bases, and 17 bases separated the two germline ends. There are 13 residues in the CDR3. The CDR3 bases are TGTGCCAACTTCCGAAGGGTTGGCTCACCCCTCCACTTT. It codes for CANFRRVGSPLHF.

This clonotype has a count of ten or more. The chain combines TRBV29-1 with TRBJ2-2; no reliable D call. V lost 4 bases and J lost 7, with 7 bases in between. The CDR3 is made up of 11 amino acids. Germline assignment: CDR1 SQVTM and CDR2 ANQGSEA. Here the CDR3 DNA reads TGCAGCGTTGTTAAAGACGGGGAGCTGTTTTTT. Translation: CSVVKDGELFF.

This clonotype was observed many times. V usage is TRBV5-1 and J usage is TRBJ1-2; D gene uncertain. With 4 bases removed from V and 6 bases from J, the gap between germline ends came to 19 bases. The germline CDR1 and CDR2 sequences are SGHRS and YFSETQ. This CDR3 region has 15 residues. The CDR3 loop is CASSLRPGNVDGYTF. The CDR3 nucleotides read TGCGCCAGCAGCCTACGACCGGGTAATGTTGATGGCTACACCTTC.

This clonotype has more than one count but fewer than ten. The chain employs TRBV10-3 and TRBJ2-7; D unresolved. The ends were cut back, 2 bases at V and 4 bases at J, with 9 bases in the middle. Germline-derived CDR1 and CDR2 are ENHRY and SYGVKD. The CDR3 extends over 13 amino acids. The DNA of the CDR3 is TGTGCCATCAGTGAGGCAGTAGGATACGAGCAGTACTTC. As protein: CAISEAVGYEQYF.

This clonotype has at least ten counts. CDR3 sequence reads: CASSPDTPMRPNYGYTF. The CDR3 region has the DNA TGTGCCAGCAGCCCTGACACCCCGATGAGGCCTAACTATGGCTACACCTTC. This rearrangement joins TRBV7-6 to TRBJ1-2, with no clear D. Germline V gene sequence: CDR1 SGHVS, CDR2 FNYEAQ. The CDR3 is 17 amino acids. The germline V and J ends were trimmed by 5 bases and 0 bases, with 19 bases remaining between them.

CDR3 nucleotide sequence: TGTGCCAGCAGCGTAGGGGGGACAGGGGGCCTTGCAACTAATGAAAAACTGTTTTTT. It translates to CASSVGGTGGLATNEKLFF. The chain links TRBV9 to TRBJ1-4; TRBD1 aligns across 12 bases. Trimming took 0 bases from V and 0 from J; bases not matched to a gene: 6. The germline V gene encodes CDR1 SGDLS and CDR2 YYNGEE. This CDR3 is 19 amino acids long.

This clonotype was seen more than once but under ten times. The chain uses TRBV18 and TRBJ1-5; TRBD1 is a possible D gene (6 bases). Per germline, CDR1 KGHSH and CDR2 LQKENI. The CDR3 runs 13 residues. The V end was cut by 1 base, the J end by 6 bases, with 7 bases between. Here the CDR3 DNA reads TGTGCCAGCTCACCACTAGGGGGTCAGCCCCAGCATTTT. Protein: CASSPLGGQPQHF. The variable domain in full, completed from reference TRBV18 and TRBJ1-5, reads NAGVMQNPRHLVRRRGQEARLRCSPMKGHSHVYWYRQLPEEGLKFMVYLQKENIIDESGMPKERFSAEFPKEGPSILRIQQVVRGDSAAYFCASSPLGGQPQHFGDGTRLSIL.

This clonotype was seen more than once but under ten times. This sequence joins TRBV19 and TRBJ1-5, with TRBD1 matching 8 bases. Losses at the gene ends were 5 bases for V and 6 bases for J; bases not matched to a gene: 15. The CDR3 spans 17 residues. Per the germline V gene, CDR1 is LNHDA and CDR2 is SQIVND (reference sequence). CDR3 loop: CASSYQDSGGGGQPQHF. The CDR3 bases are TGTGCCAGTAGTTACCAAGACTCAGGGGGCGGCGGTCAGCCCCAGCATTTT.

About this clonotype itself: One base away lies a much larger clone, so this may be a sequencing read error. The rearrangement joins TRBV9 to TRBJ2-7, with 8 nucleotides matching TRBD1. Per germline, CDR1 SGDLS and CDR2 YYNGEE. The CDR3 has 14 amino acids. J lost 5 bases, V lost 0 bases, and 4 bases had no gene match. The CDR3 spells CASSVEAGGDEQYF. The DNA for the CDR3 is TGTGCCAGCAGCGTAGAGGCAGGGGGCGACGAGCAGTACTTC.

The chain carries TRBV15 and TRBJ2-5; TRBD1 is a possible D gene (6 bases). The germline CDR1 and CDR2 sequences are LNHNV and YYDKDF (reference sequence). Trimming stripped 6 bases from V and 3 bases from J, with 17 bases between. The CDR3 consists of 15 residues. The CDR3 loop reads CATRNTRDTEETQYF. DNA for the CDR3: TGTGCCACCAGGAACACCCGGGACACGGAAGAGACCCAGTACTTC. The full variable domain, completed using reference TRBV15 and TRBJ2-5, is DAMVIQNPRYQVTQFGKPVTLSCSQTLNHNVMYWYQQKSSQAPKLLFHYYDKDFNNEADTPDNFQSRRPNTSFCFLDIRSPGLGDTAMYLCATRNTRDTEETQYFGPGTRLLVL.